Below are 3 T cell receptor beta chains sequenced from a single sample in a study of T-cell memory formation after mild COVID-19. TCRdb used MiXCR to reprocess the 5' RACE reads, holding one entry per CDR3 protein. There are 350,000 to 550,000 distinct CDR3 sequences in the sample; about a sixth occur only once, and 20% to 25% lies in the top ten. Sample: PBMCs or a T cell subset sorted from them (not recorded which). Receptor source: a young man who had mild COVID-19 (a few samples of this study predate the infection). Cell type and time point are not known.

Ten or more counts support this clonotype. The chain is built from TRBV5-1 and TRBJ2-7; TRBD1 matches 10 bases. V lost 4 bases and J lost 3; bases outside the gene matches: 4. Looked up from germline, CDR1 is SGHRS and CDR2 is YFSETQ. The CDR3 is 14 residues long. The CDR3 DNA reads as TGCGCCAGCAGCGGGGGACAGGGGATCTACGAGCAGTACTTC. The encoded protein is CASSGGQGIYEQYF.

The CDR3 bases are TGCAGTGCAGGGGAAACCCAGTACTTC. Encoded protein: CSAGETQYF. This chain joins TRBV20-1 and TRBJ2-5; a possible D gene is TRBD1 (5 bases). Germline loops: CDR1 DFQATT, CDR2 SNEGSKA (reference sequence). This CDR3 comprises 9 residues. V lost 6 bases and J lost 8, with 7 bases in between.

There are a few counts of this clonotype. The chain uses TRBV4-1 and TRBJ1-2; perhaps TRBD1 as D (5 bases). Germline V gene lookup returns CDR1 MGHRA and CDR2 YSYEKL. The CDR3 has 16 amino acids. V lost 6 bases and J lost 3, with 20 bases in between. CDR3 bases: TGCGCCAGCAGTGTTGCTCATGGTTGGGGGGACTATGGCTACACCTTC. Its translation is CASSVAHGWGDYGYTF.